Listed below are T cell receptor beta chains from one sample, sequenced in a study of CD8+ T cells in alopecia areata. Using immunoSEQ multiplex PCR, the repertoire was profiled, and TCRdb retains in-frame clones only, with some absent. The data show about 140,000 clones, 40% to 65% seen once. Material: CD4+ T cells sorted from blood, obtained at week 0. The receptor source for this set is a human donor with alopecia areata. Each CDR3 is given with its conserved first and last residue. A D gene is named only where the DNA matches it firmly. The size field is filled for only some rows; it gives once, few, many or a size class.

v_gene	j_gene	d_gene	abundance	CDR3aa	CDR3nt
TRBV28	TRBJ1-5	-	-	CASSLLNQPQHF	TGTGCCAGCAGTCTACTCAATCAGCCCCAGCATTTT
TRBV18	TRBJ2-1	-	-	CASSPPDTRQQFF	TGTGCCAGCTCACCACCTGATACGCGGCAGCAGTTCTTC
TRBV5-1	TRBJ2-3	-	-	CASSFRQGADTQYF	TGCGCCAGCAGCTTTCGGCAGGGCGCCGATACGCAGTATTTT
TRBV6-5	TRBJ2-4	-	-	CASSPQGSLNIQYF	TGTGCCAGCAGCCCACAGGGAAGTTTGAACATTCAGTACTTC
TRBV5-4	TRBJ2-5	TRBD1	few	CASSPSDREETQYF	TGTGCCAGCAGCCCTTCCGACAGGGAAGAGACCCAGTACTTC
TRBV11-2	TRBJ2-7	TRBD1	once	CASSSRQGVGEQYF	TGTGCCAGCAGCTCCCGACAGGGAGTGGGGGAGCAGTACTTC
TRBV25-1	TRBJ1-1	-	-	CASSEQNTEAFF	TGTGCCAGCAGTGAGCAGAACACTGAAGCTTTCTTT
TRBV29-1	TRBJ2-7	-	-	CSATRDYEQYF	TGCAGCGCCACCCGGGACTACGAGCAGTACTTC
TRBV28	TRBJ1-2	-	-	CASRLANYGYTF	TGTGCCAGCAGACTAGCTAACTATGGCTACACCTTC
TRBV4-3	TRBJ2-6	TRBD1	-	CASSQGDRGLSSGANVLTF	TGCGCCAGCAGCCAAGGAGACAGGGGGCTTTCTAGTGGGGCCAACGTCCTGACTTTC
TRBV4-2	TRBJ2-3	-	-	CASSQDALLTDTQYF	TGTGCCAGCAGCCAAGATGCACTCCTTACAGATACGCAGTATTTT
TRBV6-5	TRBJ1-2	TRBD1	-	CASSRQQGSYGYTF	TGTGCCAGCAGTCGACAACAGGGGAGCTATGGCTACACCTTC
TRBV2	TRBJ2-7	TRBD2	-	CASSDQREGRRYF	TGTGCCAGCAGTGACCAGCGGGAGGGCAGAAGGTACTTC
TRBV7-2	TRBJ2-7	-	-	CASSPAVSTYEQYF	TGTGCCAGCAGCCCCGCTGTTTCAACCTACGAGCAGTACTTC
TRBV5-1	TRBJ1-1	-	-	CASSLEANTEAFF	TGCGCCAGCAGCTTGGAGGCTAACACTGAAGCTTTCTTT
TRBV25-1	TRBJ1-1	-	few	CASSENTEAFF	TGTGCCAGCAGTGAAAATACTGAAGCTTTCTTT
TRBV2	TRBJ1-2	-	-	CASSASGTLYGYTF	TGTGCCAGCAGTGCGTCCGGGACTCTCTATGGCTACACCTTC
TRBV7-9	TRBJ1-2	-	-	CASSLAKIKDRSNYGYTF	TGTGCCAGCAGCTTAGCGAAGATAAAGGACCGCTCTAACTATGGCTACACCTTC
TRBV5-1	TRBJ2-7	TRBD1	-	CASSLMTGQGKSEQYF	TGCGCCAGCAGCCTCATGACGGGACAGGGTAAGAGCGAGCAGTACTTC
TRBV4-1	TRBJ2-7	TRBD2	few	CASSRNGRAGISEQYF	TGCGCCAGCAGCCGGAACGGACGAGCGGGGATTTCTGAGCAGTACTTC
TRBV5-1	TRBJ2-5	TRBD2	-	CASSREGNPSEETQYF	TGCGCCAGCAGTCGGGAGGGGAACCCATCCGAAGAGACCCAGTACTTC
TRBV7-2	TRBJ1-2	TRBD1	few	CASSLGQGNYGYTF	TGTGCCAGCAGCTTAGGACAGGGTAACTATGGCTACACCTTC